Described below is a single TCR beta chain sequence and its context. This entry comes from a study of OX40 agonist ivuxolimab in advanced cancers. Sequencing used immunoSEQ multiplex PCR; TCRdb keeps in-frame clones, though not all of them. The sample consists of tens of thousands of clones, 90% of them appearing once. The CDR3 runs to 16 residues. Germline V gene lookup returns CDR1 SGDLS and CDR2 YYNGEE. The germline V and J ends were trimmed by 4 bases and 4 bases, with 18 bases remaining between them. This receptor was taken from an adult with an advanced solid tumor such as melanoma, head and neck, liver or kidney cancer. Sequenced material: CD4+ or CD8+ T cells sorted from blood, taken in a trial of the OX40 agonist ivuxolimab. The chain uses TRBV9 and TRBJ1-3; D is uncertain. CDR3 amino acids: CASSPRAADPGNTIYF. The CDR3 DNA is TGTGCCAGCAGCCCCCGGGCCGCCGACCCGGGAAACACCATATATTTT. Based on the CDR3 plus reference TRBV9 and TRBJ1-3, the full variable domain is DSGVTQTPKHLITATGQRVTLRCSPRSGDLSVYWYQQSLDQGLQFLIQYYNGEERAKGNILERFSAQQFPDLHSELNLSSLELGDSALYFCASSPRAADPGNTIYFGEGSWLTVV.